The rows below give T cell receptor beta chains drawn from one sample of a study of CD8 T cells in Susac syndrome. Using its own MiXCR run on the immunoSEQ multiplex PCR reads, TCRdb lists one record per CDR3 protein. The table has about 180,000 distinct CDR3 sequences, roughly 95% seen once; the top ten hold around 0.16%. Input material: CD8+ T cells from PBMCs. These receptors came from a human donor with multiple sclerosis. Both conserved end residues are part of each CDR3. Expanded clones are given a class, and other clones once, few, many or no size at all.

V | size | length | CDR3
TRBV29-1 | NA | 17 | CSVLLLAGGGEQYEQYF
TRBV7-9 | NA | 16 | CASSFGPGQGVSPLHF
TRBV29-1 | NA | 12 | CSVAGTVYEQYF
TRBV25-1 | NA | 11 | CASKWGYTIYF
TRBV29-1 | NA | 12 | CSVVGGPGELFF
TRBV7-9 | NA | 14 | CATPGGSAVNEQFF
TRBV20-1 | NA | 12 | CSAKVSNQPQHF
TRBV29-1 | NA | 15 | CSVVASQLKNTEAFF
TRBV2 | NA | 13 | CASGAGSPYEQYF
TRBV28 | NA | 15 | CASSLPSPYYNEQFF
TRBV15 | NA | 15 | CATSLTGQMNTEAFF
TRBV12-3/TRBV12-4 | NA | 15 | CASSHIRTGWDTQYF
TRBV7-7 | NA | 13 | CASSQEFNEKLFF
TRBV3-1 | NA | 17 | CASSHMTPTLSSYEQYF
TRBV19 | NA | 13 | CASSYRMNDEQYF
TRBV12-3/TRBV12-4 | once | 13 | CASSQGQGNGYTF
TRBV7-9 | NA | 13 | CAGAPRGKETQYF
TRBV14 | once | 13 | CASSNRRTGELFF
TRBV29-1 | NA | 14 | CSAWRQILYNEQFF
TRBV20-1 | NA | 13 | CSARSASSGELFF
TRBV29-1 | NA | 13 | CSALSGELAEAFF
TRBV7-8 | NA | 15 | CASSARNRAVDGYTF
TRBV27 | NA | 13 | CASSKNWWNEQFF
TRBV5-1 | NA | 15 | CASSLIQGGLDEQFF
TRBV27 | NA | 13 | CASSFGGGSPLHF
TRBV5-1 | NA | 15 | CASSADTGFAGELFF
TRBV5-6 | NA | 15 | CASSFGDRGNQPQHF
TRBV28 | NA | 13 | CASSPPAGGEAFF
TRBV28 | NA | 16 | CASSPSRGLRVETQYF
TRBV28 | NA | 18 | CASSLFVREGSNTGELFF
TRBV12-3/TRBV12-4 | NA | 12 | CASRVTFHEQFF
TRBV27 | NA | 13 | CASSGGRSTEQFF
TRBV2 | NA | 13 | CASSGDSDYEQYF
TRBV7-9 | once | 13 | CASSLTEGAEAFF
TRBV7-2 | NA | 16 | CASSLASGEDQDTQYF
TRBV6-6 | NA | 13 | CASTRVGSNEQFF
TRBV20-1 | NA | 14 | CSARIGASSYEQYF
TRBV5-1 | NA | 16 | CASSLRSSDFTDTQYF
TRBV4-1 | NA | 16 | CASSQLWGTSRHEQFF
TRBV2 | NA | 14 | CASPPVGGFDEQYF
TRBV2 | NA | 15 | CASIPQAGDYETQYF
TRBV24-1 | NA | 13 | CATRSSESDTQYF
TRBV6-1 | NA | 12 | CASSGKAYEQYF
TRBV10-3 | NA | 12 | CAIIDSHYGYTF
TRBV13 | NA | 14 | CASPRQGAPTEAFF
TRBV30 | once | 12 | CAWIAGSETQYF
TRBV19 | NA | 14 | CASSSDRGITEAFF
TRBV27 | NA | 16 | CASSLIPTGGSTEAFF
TRBV6-5 | NA | 14 | CASSYERTDYGYTF
TRBV12-3/TRBV12-4 | NA | 16 | CASSRATSGGAYEQYF